This is a list of T cell receptor beta chains from one sample in a study of blood T cell repertoires in COVID-19. Assay: immunoSEQ multiplex PCR; the TCRdb copy retains only in-frame clones and omits some. The table records roughly 200,000 clones, 75% to 90% of them present only once. Sequencing was done on a sample of peripheral blood. Receptors originate from a woman in her fifties or sixties with acute or convalescent COVID-19. CDR3s include the opening cysteine and the closing phenylalanine or tryptophan. Each record gives: CDR3 DNA, CDR3 protein, V gene, clone size, J gene, CDR3 length, D gene. A D gene is named only where the DNA matches it firmly. Only some rows state a clone size, as once, few, many or a class for expanded clones.

CDR3 DNA: TGCGCCAGCAGCTTGGTTCTAGCGGTCCACAATGAGCAGTTCTTC
CDR3 protein: CASSLVLAVHNEQFF
V gene: TRBV5-1
clone size: .
J gene: TRBJ2-1
CDR3 length: 15
D gene: TRBD2

CDR3 DNA: TGTGCCTGGAGTGCAGGCGGGGGTAGCAATCAGCCCCAGCATTTT
CDR3 protein: CAWSAGGGSNQPQHF
V gene: TRBV30
clone size: .
J gene: TRBJ1-5
CDR3 length: 15
D gene: .

CDR3 DNA: TGTGCCAGCAGCGACTGGAGTTTCGCAGATACGCAGTATTTT
CDR3 protein: CASSDWSFADTQYF
V gene: TRBV11-3
clone size: few
J gene: TRBJ2-3
CDR3 length: 14
D gene: .

CDR3 DNA: TGTGCCTGGAGCTCCTTGCGGGGGGCGGGCTACGAGCAGTACTTC
CDR3 protein: CAWSSLRGAGYEQYF
V gene: TRBV30
clone size: .
J gene: TRBJ2-7
CDR3 length: 15
D gene: TRBD2

CDR3 DNA: TGTGCCAGCAGTGAAGCGCGGGGTTGGAACAATGAGCAGTTCTTC
CDR3 protein: CASSEARGWNNEQFF
V gene: TRBV2
clone size: .
J gene: TRBJ2-1
CDR3 length: 15
D gene: .

CDR3 DNA: TGTGCCAGCACTCGCGGGGGGGACACTGAAGCTTTCTTT
CDR3 protein: CASTRGGDTEAFF
V gene: TRBV6-5
clone size: few
J gene: TRBJ1-1
CDR3 length: 13
D gene: .

CDR3 DNA: TGTGCCAGCACGGGAGTGAACACTGAAGCTTTCTTT
CDR3 protein: CASTGVNTEAFF
V gene: TRBV6-5
clone size: .
J gene: TRBJ1-1
CDR3 length: 12
D gene: .

CDR3 DNA: TGTGCCAGCTCAGTGGACAGGGCCGAAAAACTGTTTTTT
CDR3 protein: CASSVDRAEKLFF
V gene: TRBV18
clone size: .
J gene: TRBJ1-4
CDR3 length: 13
D gene: TRBD1

CDR3 DNA: TGTGCCAGCAGCTCCTATTTTTTACCGGGACAGGGACATGGAAACACCATATATTTT
CDR3 protein: CASSSYFLPGQGHGNTIYF
V gene: TRBV5-6
clone size: .
J gene: TRBJ1-3
CDR3 length: 19
D gene: TRBD1

CDR3 DNA: TGTGCCAGCTCACCGGGACAGGGAGAAGGCTACACCTTC
CDR3 protein: CASSPGQGEGYTF
V gene: TRBV18
clone size: .
J gene: TRBJ1-2
CDR3 length: 13
D gene: TRBD1

CDR3 DNA: TGTGCCTGGACCACACAGCGGGGGTCATACAATGAGCAGTTCTTC
CDR3 protein: CAWTTQRGSYNEQFF
V gene: TRBV30
clone size: .
J gene: TRBJ2-1
CDR3 length: 15
D gene: TRBD2

CDR3 DNA: TGTGCCAGCAGCCCCCGGGGGGGGATCAACGAGCAGTACTTC
CDR3 protein: CASSPRGGINEQYF
V gene: TRBV3-1/TRBV3-2
clone size: few
J gene: TRBJ2-7
CDR3 length: 14
D gene: TRBD2

CDR3 DNA: TGTGCCAGCAGCCAAGGACAGCAGAACACTGAAGCTTTCTTT
CDR3 protein: CASSQGQQNTEAFF
V gene: TRBV3-1/TRBV3-2
clone size: few
J gene: TRBJ1-1
CDR3 length: 14
D gene: .

CDR3 DNA: TGTGCCAGCAGCAAAGCGAGGGGGGGTTATAGCAATCAGCCCCAGCATTTT
CDR3 protein: CASSKARGGYSNQPQHF
V gene: TRBV21-1
clone size: .
J gene: TRBJ1-5
CDR3 length: 17
D gene: .

CDR3 DNA: TGCGCCAGCAGCCCCACCGGGACACCCGCTTACCAAGAGACCCAGTACTTC
CDR3 protein: CASSPTGTPAYQETQYF
V gene: TRBV5-1
clone size: .
J gene: TRBJ2-5
CDR3 length: 17
D gene: .

CDR3 DNA: TGTGCCAGCAGCGCGGGGAGCTCCTACAATGAGCAGTTCTTC
CDR3 protein: CASSAGSSYNEQFF
V gene: TRBV28
clone size: once
J gene: TRBJ2-1
CDR3 length: 14
D gene: .

CDR3 DNA: TGTGCCAGCAGCTTAGTAGGGGAAGAGACCCAGTACTTC
CDR3 protein: CASSLVGEETQYF
V gene: TRBV7-6
clone size: .
J gene: TRBJ2-5
CDR3 length: 13
D gene: .

CDR3 DNA: TGTGCCAGCGCCTATCAGGGGATGGTCGACACTGAAGCTTTCTTT
CDR3 protein: CASAYQGMVDTEAFF
V gene: TRBV27
clone size: .
J gene: TRBJ1-1
CDR3 length: 15
D gene: .

CDR3 DNA: TGTGCCAGCACCGGGATGACCGGGGAGCTGTTTTTT
CDR3 protein: CASTGMTGELFF
V gene: TRBV28
clone size: .
J gene: TRBJ2-2
CDR3 length: 12
D gene: .

CDR3 DNA: TGCAGTGCTAGTGTGAGCTCCTACAATGAGCAGTTCTTC
CDR3 protein: CSASVSSYNEQFF
V gene: TRBV20-1
clone size: .
J gene: TRBJ2-1
CDR3 length: 13
D gene: .

CDR3 DNA: TGTGCCTCCGGGACTGATAACTATGGCTACACCTTC
CDR3 protein: CASGTDNYGYTF
V gene: TRBV10-3
clone size: .
J gene: TRBJ1-2
CDR3 length: 12
D gene: .

CDR3 DNA: TGTGCCAGTAGTGTCCCGGGCCCCAACAGGCACAATGAGCAGTTCTTC
CDR3 protein: CASSVPGPNRHNEQFF
V gene: TRBV19
clone size: .
J gene: TRBJ2-1
CDR3 length: 16
D gene: .